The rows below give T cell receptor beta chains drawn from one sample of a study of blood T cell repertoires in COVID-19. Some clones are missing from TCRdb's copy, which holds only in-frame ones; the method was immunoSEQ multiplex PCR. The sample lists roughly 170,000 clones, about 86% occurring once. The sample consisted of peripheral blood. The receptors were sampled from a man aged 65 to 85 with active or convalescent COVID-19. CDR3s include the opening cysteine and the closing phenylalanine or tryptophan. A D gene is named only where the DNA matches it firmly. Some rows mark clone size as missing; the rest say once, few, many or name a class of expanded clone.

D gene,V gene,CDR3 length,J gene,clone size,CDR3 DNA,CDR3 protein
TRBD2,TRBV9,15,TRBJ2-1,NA,TGTGCCAGCAGCGTAGCCGGGACTAGTGGCAATGAGCAGTTCTTC,CASSVAGTSGNEQFF
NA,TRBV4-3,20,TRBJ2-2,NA,TGCGCCAGCAGCCAAGCGCCTCCGACGGGTACAGGGCGAATCTCCGGGGAGCTGTTTTTT,CASSQAPPTGTGRISGELFF
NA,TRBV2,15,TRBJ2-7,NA,TGTGCCAGCAGTGAAACCGAGGGCATCTTCTACGAGCAGTACTTC,CASSETEGIFYEQYF
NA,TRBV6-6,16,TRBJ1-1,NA,TGTGCCAGCAGTTACGGCTACCGGAGGGGGAACACTGAAGCTTTCTTT,CASSYGYRRGNTEAFF
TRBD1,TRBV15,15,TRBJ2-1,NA,TGTGCCACCAGCCGCGCCGGGACAGGGGGCGGTGAGCAGTTCTTC,CATSRAGTGGGEQFF
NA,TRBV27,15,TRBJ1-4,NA,TGTGCCAGCAGTTTATATGGGGGGGGGCGGGAAAAACTGTTTTTT,CASSLYGGGREKLFF
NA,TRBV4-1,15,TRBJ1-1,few,TGCGCCAGCAGCCAAGGGGGCGGGGGGTACACTGAAGCTTTCTTT,CASSQGGGGYTEAFF
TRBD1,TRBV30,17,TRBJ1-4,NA,TGTGCCTGGAGTGGGGGAGACAGGGCTCCGTCTAATGAAAAACTGTTTTTT,CAWSGGDRAPSNEKLFF
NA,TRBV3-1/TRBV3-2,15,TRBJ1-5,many,TGTGCCAGCAGCCAAGAGGGTTTTGGGGGGCAGCCCCAGCATTTT,CASSQEGFGGQPQHF
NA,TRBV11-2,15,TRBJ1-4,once,TGTGCCAGCAGCTTAGTTGGAGGGGTGGGGGAAAAACTGTTTTTT,CASSLVGGVGEKLFF
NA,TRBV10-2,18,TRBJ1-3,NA,TGCGCCAGCAGTGAGTCGGTCAGGACAGACCTGTTAGGAAACACCATATATTTT,CASSESVRTDLLGNTIYF
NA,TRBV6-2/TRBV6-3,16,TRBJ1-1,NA,TGTGCCAGCAGCACCCTCATGGTGGGGGCGAACACTGAAGCTTTCTTT,CASSTLMVGANTEAFF
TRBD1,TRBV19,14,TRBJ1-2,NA,TGTGCCAGTAGTACCCCACAGGGGGTGGGTGGCTACACCTTC,CASSTPQGVGGYTF
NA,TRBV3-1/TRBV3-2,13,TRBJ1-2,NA,TGTGCCAGCAGCCTAGGGCAGGGCTATGGCTACACCTTC,CASSLGQGYGYTF
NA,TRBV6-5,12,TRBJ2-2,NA,TGTGCCAGCAGTTCAGGGTGGGGGGAGCTGTTTTTT,CASSSGWGELFF
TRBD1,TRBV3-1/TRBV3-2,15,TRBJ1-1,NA,TGTGCCAGCAGCCTTCTCGGACAGGGGCGCACTGAAGCTTTCTTT,CASSLLGQGRTEAFF